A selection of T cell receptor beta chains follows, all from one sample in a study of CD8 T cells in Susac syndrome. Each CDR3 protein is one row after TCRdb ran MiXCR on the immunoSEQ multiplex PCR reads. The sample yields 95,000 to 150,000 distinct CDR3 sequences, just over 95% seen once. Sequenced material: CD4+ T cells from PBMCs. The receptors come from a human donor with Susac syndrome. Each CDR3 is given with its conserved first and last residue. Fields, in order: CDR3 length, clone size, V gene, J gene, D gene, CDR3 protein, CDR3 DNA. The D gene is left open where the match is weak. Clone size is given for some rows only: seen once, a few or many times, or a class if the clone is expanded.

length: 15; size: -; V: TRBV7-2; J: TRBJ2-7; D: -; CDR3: CASSLAGYPSYEQYF; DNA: TGTGCCAGCAGCTTAGCAGGGTACCCCTCCTACGAGCAGTACTTC
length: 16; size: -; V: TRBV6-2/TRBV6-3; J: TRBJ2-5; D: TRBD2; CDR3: CASSSWTSGLQETQYF; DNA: TGTGCCAGCAGTTCCTGGACTAGCGGACTCCAAGAGACCCAGTACTTC
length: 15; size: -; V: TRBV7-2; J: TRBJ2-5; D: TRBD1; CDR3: CASSPGTGRQETQYF; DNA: TGTGCCAGCAGCCCCGGGACAGGACGACAAGAGACCCAGTACTTC
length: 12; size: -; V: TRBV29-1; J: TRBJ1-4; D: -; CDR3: CSATGSGEKLFF; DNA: TGCAGCGCTACAGGGTCGGGTGAAAAACTGTTTTTT
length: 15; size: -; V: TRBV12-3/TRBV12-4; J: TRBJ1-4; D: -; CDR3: CASSLALGGYEKLFF; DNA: TGTGCCAGCAGTTTAGCGCTCGGGGGTTATGAAAAACTGTTTTTT
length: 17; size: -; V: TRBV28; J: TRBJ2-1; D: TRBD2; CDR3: CASYQSRGLAKYNEQFF; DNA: TGTGCCAGCTACCAATCCCGGGGACTAGCGAAATACAATGAGCAGTTCTTC
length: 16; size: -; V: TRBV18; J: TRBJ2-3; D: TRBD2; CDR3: CASSPRTSGETDTQYF; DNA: TGTGCCAGCTCGCCCCGGACTAGCGGGGAAACAGATACGCAGTATTTT
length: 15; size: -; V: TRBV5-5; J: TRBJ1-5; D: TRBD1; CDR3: CASSPTTQGGQPQHF; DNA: TGTGCCAGCAGCCCCACCACCCAGGGGGGTCAGCCCCAGCATTTT
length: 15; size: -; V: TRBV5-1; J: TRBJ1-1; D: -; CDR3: CASSLASGAFTKAFF; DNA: TGCGCCAGCAGCTTGGCGTCAGGAGCTTTCACGAAAGCTTTCTTT
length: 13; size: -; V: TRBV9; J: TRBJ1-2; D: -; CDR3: CASSVGGDYGYTF; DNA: TGTGCCAGCAGCGTAGGAGGGGATTATGGCTACACCTTC
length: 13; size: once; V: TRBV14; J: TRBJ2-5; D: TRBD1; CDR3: CASSQNRGETQYF; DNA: TGTGCCAGCAGCCAAAACAGGGGAGAGACCCAGTACTTC
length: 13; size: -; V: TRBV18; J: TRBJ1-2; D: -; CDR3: CASSAGANYGYTF; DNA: TGTGCCAGCTCAGCGGGAGCTAACTATGGCTACACCTTC
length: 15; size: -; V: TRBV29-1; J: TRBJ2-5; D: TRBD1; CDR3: CSVHIPGQGRETQYF; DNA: TGCAGCGTGCATATACCGGGACAGGGGAGGGAGACCCAGTACTTC
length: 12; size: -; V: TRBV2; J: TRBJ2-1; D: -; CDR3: CASSDRLSEQFF; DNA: TGTGCCAGCAGTGATCGGCTGTCGGAGCAGTTCTTC
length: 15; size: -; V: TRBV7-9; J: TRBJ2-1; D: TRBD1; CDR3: CASSLARSGGNEQFF; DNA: TGTGCCAGCAGCTTAGCGAGGTCAGGGGGCAATGAGCAGTTCTTC
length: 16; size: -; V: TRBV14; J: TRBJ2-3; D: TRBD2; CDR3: CASSPHGLADTDTQYF; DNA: TGTGCCAGCAGCCCACACGGACTAGCGGACACAGATACGCAGTATTTT
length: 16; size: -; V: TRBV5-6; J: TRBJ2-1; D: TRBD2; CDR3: CASSLESGSSYNEQFF; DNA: TGTGCCAGCAGCTTGGAAAGCGGGAGTAGCTACAATGAGCAGTTCTTC
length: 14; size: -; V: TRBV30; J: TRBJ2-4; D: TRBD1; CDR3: CAWGDGQGRNIQYF; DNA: TGTGCCTGGGGGGACGGACAGGGACGAAACATTCAGTACTTC
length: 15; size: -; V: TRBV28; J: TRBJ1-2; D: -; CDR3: CASSLLRGREKGYTF; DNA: TGTGCCAGCAGTTTATTAAGAGGCAGGGAGAAGGGCTACACCTTC
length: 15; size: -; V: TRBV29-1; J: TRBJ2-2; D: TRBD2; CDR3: CSVYPRGGDTGELFF; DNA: TGCAGCGTTTATCCCCGGGGGGGCGACACCGGGGAGCTGTTTTTT
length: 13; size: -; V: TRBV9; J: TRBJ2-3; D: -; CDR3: CASSPHAEDTQYF; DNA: TGTGCCAGCAGCCCACATGCGGAGGATACGCAGTATTTT
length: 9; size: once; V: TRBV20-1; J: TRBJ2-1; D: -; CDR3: CSVRDEQFF; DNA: TGCAGTGTACGTGATGAGCAGTTCTTC
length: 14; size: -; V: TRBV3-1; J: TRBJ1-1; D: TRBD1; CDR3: CASSQGTGATEAFF; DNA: TGTGCCAGCAGCCAAGGTACAGGGGCCACTGAAGCTTTCTTT
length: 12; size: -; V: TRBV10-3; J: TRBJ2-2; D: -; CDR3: CAISAEAGELFF; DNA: TGTGCCATCAGTGCGGAGGCCGGGGAGCTGTTTTTT
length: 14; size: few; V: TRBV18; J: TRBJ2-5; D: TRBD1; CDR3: CASSPGTAQETQYF; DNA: TGTGCCAGCTCACCAGGGACAGCTCAAGAGACCCAGTACTTC
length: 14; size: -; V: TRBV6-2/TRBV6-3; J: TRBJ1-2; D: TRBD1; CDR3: CASSYGQANYGYTF; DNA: TGTGCCAGCAGCTACGGACAGGCTAACTATGGCTACACCTTC
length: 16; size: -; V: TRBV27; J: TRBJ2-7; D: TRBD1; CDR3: CASSSGQGGKSYEQYF; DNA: TGTGCCAGCAGTTCGGGACAGGGAGGGAAATCCTACGAGCAGTACTTC
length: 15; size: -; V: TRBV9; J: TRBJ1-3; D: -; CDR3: CASSVVGVNGNTIYF; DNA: TGTGCCAGCAGCGTAGTTGGGGTGAACGGAAACACCATATATTTT
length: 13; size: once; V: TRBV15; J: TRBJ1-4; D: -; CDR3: CATSRDRVEKLFF; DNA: TGTGCCACCAGCAGAGATCGGGTAGAAAAACTGTTTTTT
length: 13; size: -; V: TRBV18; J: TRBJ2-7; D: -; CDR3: CASSAEGTYEQYF; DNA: TGTGCCAGCTCAGCCGAGGGGACCTACGAGCAGTACTTC
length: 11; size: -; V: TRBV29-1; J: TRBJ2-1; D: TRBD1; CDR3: CSVEVRTGEFF; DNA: TGCAGCGTTGAAGTAAGGACAGGGGAGTTCTTC
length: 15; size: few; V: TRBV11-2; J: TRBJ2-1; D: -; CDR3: CASSLTSGTYNEQFF; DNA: TGTGCCAGCAGTTTAACGAGCGGAACCTACAATGAGCAGTTCTTC
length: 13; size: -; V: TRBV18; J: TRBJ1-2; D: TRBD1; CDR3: CASSPRTGDGYTF; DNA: TGTGCCAGCTCACCTCGGACAGGGGATGGCTACACCTTC
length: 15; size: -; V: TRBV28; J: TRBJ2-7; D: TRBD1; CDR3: CASSFLGQEGYEQYF; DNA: TGTGCCAGCAGTTTCCTGGGACAGGAGGGCTACGAGCAGTACTTC
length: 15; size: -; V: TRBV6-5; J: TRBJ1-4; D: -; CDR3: CASSPILDPGEKLFF; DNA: TGTGCCAGCAGCCCCATCCTGGACCCGGGTGAAAAACTGTTTTTT
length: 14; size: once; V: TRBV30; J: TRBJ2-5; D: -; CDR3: CAWSVSATPETQYF; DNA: TGTGCCTGGAGTGTATCGGCCACCCCAGAGACCCAGTACTTC
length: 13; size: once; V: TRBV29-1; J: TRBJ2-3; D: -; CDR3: CSNARASTDTQYF; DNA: TGCAGCAACGCCCGGGCTAGCACAGATACGCAGTATTTT
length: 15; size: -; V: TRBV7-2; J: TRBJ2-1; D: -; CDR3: CASSLNYNSYNEQFF; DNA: TGTGCCAGCAGCCTCAACTATAACTCCTACAATGAGCAGTTCTTC
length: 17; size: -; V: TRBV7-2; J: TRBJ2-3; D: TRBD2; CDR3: CASSSTGTSGITDTQYF; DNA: TGTGCCAGCAGCTCCACCGGGACTAGCGGGATCACAGATACGCAGTATTTT
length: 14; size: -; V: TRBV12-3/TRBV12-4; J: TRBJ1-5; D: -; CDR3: CASSSGQIGQPQHF; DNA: TGTGCCAGCAGCAGCGGACAGATCGGACAGCCCCAGCATTTT
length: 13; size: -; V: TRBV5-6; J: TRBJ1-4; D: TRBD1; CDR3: CASMDRVTEKLFF; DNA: TGTGCCAGCATGGACAGGGTCACAGAAAAACTGTTTTTT
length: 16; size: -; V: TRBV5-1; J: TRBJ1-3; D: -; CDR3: CASSATEIYSGNTIYF; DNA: TGCGCCAGCAGCGCGACAGAGATTTACTCTGGAAACACCATATATTTT
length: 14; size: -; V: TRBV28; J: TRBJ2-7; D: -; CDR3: CASSLPSGVYEQYF; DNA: TGTGCCAGCAGTTTGCCCAGTGGCGTCTACGAGCAGTACTTC
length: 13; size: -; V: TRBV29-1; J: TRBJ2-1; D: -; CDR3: CSARTDSYNEQFF; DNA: TGCAGCGCCAGGACAGATTCCTACAATGAGCAGTTCTTC
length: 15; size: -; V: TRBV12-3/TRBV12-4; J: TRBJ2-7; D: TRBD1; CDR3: CASTAGQGFSYEQYF; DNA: TGTGCCAGCACGGCCGGACAGGGGTTCTCCTACGAGCAGTACTTC
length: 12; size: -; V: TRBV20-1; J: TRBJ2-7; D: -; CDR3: CSARHPAHEQYF; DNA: TGCAGTGCTAGGCACCCGGCCCACGAGCAGTACTTC
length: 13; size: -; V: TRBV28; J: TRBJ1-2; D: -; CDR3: CASGTQGPYGYTF; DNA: TGTGCCAGCGGGACGCAGGGCCCCTATGGCTACACCTTC
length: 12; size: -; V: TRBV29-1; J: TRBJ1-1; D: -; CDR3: CSGNRQDSEAFF; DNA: TGCAGCGGAAATCGACAGGACTCTGAAGCTTTCTTT
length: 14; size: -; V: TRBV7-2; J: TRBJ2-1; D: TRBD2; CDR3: CASSLEFSGGEQFF; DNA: TGTGCCAGCAGCCTAGAGTTTAGCGGGGGTGAGCAGTTCTTC
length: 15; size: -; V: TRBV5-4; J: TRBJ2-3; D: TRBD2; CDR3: CASSLELAGSDTQYF; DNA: TGTGCCAGCAGCTTGGAGCTAGCGGGGTCAGATACGCAGTATTTT
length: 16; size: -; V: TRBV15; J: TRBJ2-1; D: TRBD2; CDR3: CATSRVLAGAIDEQFF; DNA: TGTGCCACCAGCAGAGTACTAGCGGGAGCGATAGATGAGCAGTTCTTC
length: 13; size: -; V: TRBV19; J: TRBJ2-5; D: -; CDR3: CASSPDRVETQYF; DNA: TGTGCCAGTAGCCCGGACCGTGTGGAGACCCAGTACTTC
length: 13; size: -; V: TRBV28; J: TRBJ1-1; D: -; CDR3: CASSPPQNTEAFF; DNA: TGTGCCAGCAGTCCCCCCCAGAACACTGAAGCTTTCTTT
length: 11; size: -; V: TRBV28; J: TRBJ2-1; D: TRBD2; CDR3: CASSDGREQFF; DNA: TGTGCCAGCAGTGACGGGAGGGAGCAGTTCTTC
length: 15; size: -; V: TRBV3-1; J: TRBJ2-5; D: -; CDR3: CASSSDGHRGETQYF; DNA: TGTGCCAGCAGCTCGGACGGTCATAGGGGAGAGACCCAGTACTTC
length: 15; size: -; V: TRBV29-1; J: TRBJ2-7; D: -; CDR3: CSVDVPTGSSYEQYF; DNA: TGCAGCGTTGACGTACCGACGGGGAGCTCCTACGAGCAGTACTTC
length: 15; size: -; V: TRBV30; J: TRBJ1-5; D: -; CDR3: CAWSGDQGGNQPQHF; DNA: TGTGCCTGGAGTGGGGACCAAGGGGGCAATCAGCCCCAGCATTTT
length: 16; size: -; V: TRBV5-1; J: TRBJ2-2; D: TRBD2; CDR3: CASSLGASGSFGELFF; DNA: TGCGCCAGCAGCCTGGGGGCTAGCGGGAGTTTCGGGGAGCTGTTTTTT
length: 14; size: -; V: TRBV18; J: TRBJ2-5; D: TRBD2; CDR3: CASSPIAGEGTQYF; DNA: TGTGCCAGCTCACCAATAGCGGGAGAGGGGACCCAGTACTTC
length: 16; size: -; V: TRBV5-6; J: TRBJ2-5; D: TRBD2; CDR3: CASSYRLATPVETQYF; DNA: TGTGCCAGCAGCTATCGACTAGCCACCCCTGTGGAGACCCAGTACTTC